This T cell receptor (beta chain) derives from a study of OX40 agonist ivuxolimab in advanced cancers. Germline CDR1 LGHNA, CDR2 YSLEER. This CDR3 has 15 amino acids. Trimming at V came to 2 bases and at J to 7 bases, leaving 4 bases not matched to a gene. Data came from immunoSEQ multiplex PCR; TCRdb stores just in-frame clones and leaves some out. The sample yields about 77,000 clones, 80% to 90% seen once. The sequencing here drew on CD4+ or CD8+ T cells sorted from blood, taken in a trial of the OX40 agonist ivuxolimab. This clonotype originated in an adult with an advanced solid tumor such as melanoma, head and neck, liver or kidney cancer. The rearrangement links TRBV4-3 to TRBJ2-2, with 10 bases matching TRBD1. The CDR3 region is CASSQKTGGNGELFF. The CDR3 coding sequence is TGCGCCAGCAGCCAAAAGACAGGGGGCAACGGGGAGCTGTTTTTT.